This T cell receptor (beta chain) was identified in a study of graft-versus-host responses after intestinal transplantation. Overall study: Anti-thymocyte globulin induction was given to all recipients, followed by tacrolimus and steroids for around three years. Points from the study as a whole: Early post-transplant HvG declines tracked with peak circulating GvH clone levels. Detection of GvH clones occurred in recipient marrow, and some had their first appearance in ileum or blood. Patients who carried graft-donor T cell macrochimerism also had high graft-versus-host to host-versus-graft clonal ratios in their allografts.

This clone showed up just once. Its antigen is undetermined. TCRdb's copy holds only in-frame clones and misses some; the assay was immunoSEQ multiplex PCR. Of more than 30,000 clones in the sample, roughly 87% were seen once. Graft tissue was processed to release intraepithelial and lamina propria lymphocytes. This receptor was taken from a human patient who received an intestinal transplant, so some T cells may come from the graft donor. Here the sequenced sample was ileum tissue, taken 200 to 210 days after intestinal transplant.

The CDR3 sequence: CATSRLPGQGAQGELFF. Written as DNA, the CDR3 is TGTGCCACCAGCAGACTTCCGGGACAGGGGGCGCAAGGGGAGCTGTTTTTT. V and J are TRBV15 and TRBJ2-2; TRBD1 aligns across 12 bases. The CDR3 consists of 17 residues. Trimming removed 2 bases from V and 8 bases from J; junction bases left unmatched: 9. Germline CDR1 and CDR2: LNHNV and YYDKDF (reference sequence).